This T cell receptor (beta chain) was sequenced during a study of T cells in Graves' hyperthyroidism and ophthalmopathy. Study observations and caveats: Ophthalmopathy cases were set apart from stable hyperthyroidism by a 13 V-J model. Ophthalmopathy prediction by the model preceded onset by a median approximately six months.

Amplified regions were TCR beta CDR3 sequences from RNA transcripts. HTBI primers were the set used in a first-round RT-PCR of the TCR CDR3. One entry per CDR3 protein, called by TCRdb with MiXCR from the multiplex PCR reads. There are about 770,000 distinct CDR3 sequences in the sample; under 20% occur only once, and 16% lies in the top ten. Hyperthyroidism was newly diagnosed in patients aged 18 to 65 (duration under 2 months). Investigators excluded patients with uncontrolled infection, other autoimmune disease, pregnancy or lactation. A word on this clonotype: Its antigen is unidentified.

This CDR3 comprises 17 residues. CDR1 and CDR2 (germline): SGHNT, YENEEA. V shed 1 base and J 7 bases; nucleotides not matched to a gene: 12. The receptor was derived from a woman between 50 and 59 years old with Graves' hyperthyroidism that later progressed to Graves' ophthalmopathy. The J gene is TRBJ2-1, the V gene TRBV11-3, with TRBD1 identical over 8 bases. The sample consisted of blood. Here the CDR3 reads CASSLGWAGGIYNEQFF. Written as DNA, the CDR3 is TGTGCCAGCAGCTTAGGTTGGGCAGGGGGCATCTATAATGAGCAGTTCTTC.